This T cell receptor beta chain comes out of a study of T cells in women clearing cervical HPV infection. Overall study: No precancer developed; the control's incident HPV16 infection cleared within 12 months.

This table comes from immunoSEQ multiplex PCR, and its TCRdb copy is limited to in-frame clones, with some not included. The table for this sample gives some 16,000 clones. Germline loops: CDR1 KGHSH, CDR2 LQKENI. This CDR3 region has 16 residues. In the case of this clone: The DNA ends 3 residues before the CDR3 does, and the rest of the CDR3 is filled in from the germline J gene.

The origin of this receptor is a woman aged 18 to 75 with a cervical HPV16 infection that either progressed to CIN3+ or cleared (not recorded which). The sequenced sample consisted of blood buffy coat. This chain links TRBV18 with TRBJ2-4; TRBD1 matches 7 bases. Partial CDR3 DNA: TGTGCCAGCTCACCACCCTCGTCGGGACAGCAATATGGT. Amino acids: CASSPPSSGQQYG. The entire CDR3 sequence reads CASSPPSSGQQYGQYF.